This T cell receptor (beta chain) emerged from a study of blood T cell repertoires in COVID-19. Study-wide background: Samples representing acute and convalescent COVID-19 were sourced from the United States, Italy and Spain. T cells, B-cell-depleted T cells, or PBMCs supplied cDNA or gDNA.

V lost 0 bases, J lost 7 bases, and 10 bases lay in between. Germline V gives CDR1 SEHNR, CDR2 FQNEAQ (reference sequence). The CDR3 loop spans 14 amino acids. In the source study's methods: Researchers report that nucleated cell counts were estimated from reference gene primer amplification. Libraries were prepared by immunoSEQ multiplex PCR; TCRdb keeps only in-frame clonotypes and omits some of them. The D gene and trimming were derived from the DNA, and the V and J assignments and clone size from that table. The sample lists roughly 250,000 clones, approximately 86% seen once, with just under 0.8% in the top ten.

Sequencing used peripheral blood. J is TRBJ1-5 and V is TRBV7-9; D possibly corresponds to TRBD1 (6 bases). The sequence derives from a woman aged 25 to 39 with acute or convalescent COVID-19. This CDR3 is CASSLAGGQQPQHF. In DNA form, the CDR3 reads TGTGCCAGCAGCTTAGCAGGGGGTCAACAGCCCCAGCATTTT.